This T cell receptor beta chain is drawn from a study of memory CD4+ T cells and cytomegalovirus serostatus. Study background: This sample comes from healthy Belgian adults, eight or nine CMV seropositive, around 26 seronegative.

Points on this clone: Its antigen is currently unknown.

Here immunoSEQ multiplex PCR was the method, and the copy in TCRdb shows in-frame clones only, minus some. The sample lists some 64,000 clones, around 83% occurring once. Broader study findings: Suggested: most of the CMV-linked TCR signature lies in CD4+ memory cells.

V shed 0 bases and J 5 bases; nucleotides not matched to a gene: 9. CDR3 length equals 16 residues. CDR1 and CDR2 from the germline V gene are MDHEN and SYDVKM. Single viable CD3+CD4+CD8-CD45RO+ cells were sorted as the memory CD4+ T cells. Sequencing used memory CD4+ T cells from blood. The TCR sequence derives from an adult in good health and CMV-seronegative. J is TRBJ2-7 and V is TRBV28, with TRBD2 identical over 8 bases. The DNA for the CDR3 is TGTGCCAGCAGTTTATGGGGAAGCGGGAGAAGGAACGAGCAGTACTTC. This encodes CASSLWGSGRRNEQYF.